These 23 T cell receptor beta chains were all obtained from the same sample, sequenced in a study of T cell responses to AZD1222 COVID-19 vaccine. This table comes from immunoSEQ multiplex PCR, and its TCRdb copy is limited to in-frame clones, with some not included. The sample yields around 61,000 clones, 80% to 90% seen once. Sequences were derived from peripheral blood, sampled on day 0 of AZD1222 vaccination. Receptors were obtained from an adult in good health.

This chain uses TRBV27 with TRBJ2-2; no clear D gene. The germline V gene encodes CDR1 MNHEY and CDR2 SMNVEV (reference sequence). The CDR3 runs 12 residues. V gave up 6 bases and J gave up 7 bases, with 9 bases separating them. CDR3 DNA: TGTGCCAGCAGGTGGTCTAGCGGGGAGCTGTTTTTT. It specifies CASRWSSGELFF.

V and J are TRBV2 and TRBJ2-7, with D maybe TRBD2 (6 bases). V gave up 3 bases and J gave up 0 bases, with 12 bases separating them. Germline V lookup: CDR1 SNHLY, CDR2 FYNNEI. The CDR3 has 15 residues. The CDR3 loop reads CASSEAVGSSYEQYF. CDR3 DNA sequence: TGTGCCAGCAGTGAGGCCGTCGGGAGCTCCTACGAGCAGTACTTC.

This clone was found once. V is TRBV5-1 and J is TRBJ1-2; D uncertain. This CDR3 region has 14 residues. Germline V gives CDR1 SGHRS, CDR2 YFSETQ. Trimming took off 3 bases at V and 3 bases at J, with 12 bases between the two ends. CDR3 region: CASSSGDSDYGYTF. DNA of the CDR3: TGCGCCAGCAGCTCCGGGGATTCGGACTATGGCTACACCTTC.

The chain uses TRBV11-2 and TRBJ2-5, with D maybe TRBD2 (6 bases). The germline V and J ends were trimmed by 0 bases and 3 bases, with 11 bases remaining between them. There are 15 residues in the CDR3. CDR1 and CDR2 (germline): SGHAT, FQNNGV. The CDR3 bases are TGTGCCAGCAGCTTAGACTGGCGGGGAGAAGAGACCCAGTACTTC. This gives the protein CASSLDWRGEETQYF.

The chain is built from TRBV24-1 and TRBJ1-2, with 9 nucleotides matching TRBD1. The V gene end was trimmed by 2 bases and the J gene end by 4 bases; junction bases not matched to a gene: 4. The CDR3 is 15 amino acids. The germline gives CDR1 KGHDR, CDR2 SFDVKD. The CDR3 loop is CATSDSDRGFYGYTF. The CDR3 DNA follows: TGTGCCACCAGTGATTCGGACAGGGGCTTCTATGGCTACACCTTC.

V and J are TRBV3-1 (or the pseudogene TRBV3-2) and TRBJ1-2, with D possibly TRBD1 on 6 matching bases. Germline CDR1 LGHDT, CDR2 YNNKEL (reference sequence). The CDR3 length is 14 residues. V gave up 4 bases and J gave up 8 bases, with 17 bases separating them. The CDR3 region is CASSRTDRRWGYTF. The CDR3 DNA is TGTGCCAGCAGCCGCACGGACAGACGTTGGGGCTACACCTTC.

V and J are TRBV4-1 and TRBJ1-4; D may be TRBD1 (6 bases). The V end was cut by 3 bases, the J end by 2 bases, with 13 bases between. This CDR3 has 16 residues. CDR1 is MGHRA, CDR2 YSYEKL, per germline. The DNA of the CDR3 is TGCGCCAGCAGCCAGGACAGCCAAGGGACTAATGAAAAACTGTTTTTT. The encoded protein is CASSQDSQGTNEKLFF.

The J gene is TRBJ1-1, the V gene TRBV10-3; 8 nucleotides match TRBD1. V gave up 4 bases and J gave up 4 bases; unmatched junction bases: 8. Germline loops: CDR1 ENHRY, CDR2 SYGVKD. This CDR3 region has 15 residues. CDR3 DNA: TGTGCCATCAGTGGGCAGGGGGCCTTGGGCACTGAAGCTTTCTTT. This codes for CAISGQGALGTEAFF.

V is TRBV27 and J is TRBJ2-7; TRBD1 might be the D (5 bases). In germline, CDR1 is MNHEY, CDR2 SMNVEV (reference sequence). With 3 bases removed from V and 7 bases from J, the gap between germline ends came to 10 bases. This CDR3 has 12 amino acids. In DNA, the CDR3 is TGTGCCAGCAGTTTCGCAGGGTGGGAGCAGTACTTC. Translation: CASSFAGWEQYF.

V and J are TRBV6-1 and TRBJ1-1; D gene uncertain. This CDR3 comprises 11 residues. Trimming took 1 base from V and 5 from J, leaving 2 bases between them. Germline V CDR1 and CDR2: MNHNS, SASEGT. CDR3 protein: CASSEGTEAFF. CDR3 DNA: TGTGCCAGCAGTGAAGGGACTGAAGCTTTCTTT.

The chain combines TRBV21-1 with TRBJ2-5; the table's TRBD1 call for D was not verified on the DNA. TRBV21-1 represents a pseudogene. The CDR3 has 20 amino acids. As DNA, the CDR3 is TGTGCCAGCAGCAAAGGCGACCGGGACAGAAAACCTAGCCCCCATGAGACCCAGTACTTC. Translated: CASSKGDRDRKPSPHETQYF.

This chain connects TRBV2 to TRBJ2-3; D is undetermined. Germline CDR1 and CDR2: SNHLY and FYNNEI. The CDR3 spans 13 residues. V shed 4 bases and J shed 4 bases, with 9 bases lying between them. CDR3 region: CASSVRAPDTQYF. The CDR3 DNA reads as TGTGCCAGCAGTGTACGGGCCCCAGATACGCAGTATTTT.

The J gene is TRBJ2-2, the V gene TRBV4-2, with D tentatively TRBD1 or TRBD2 (5 bases each). With 0 bases removed from V and 5 bases from J, the gap between germline ends came to 16 bases. The CDR3 loop spans 17 amino acids. Germline values: CDR1 LGHNA, CDR2 YNFKEQ. For the CDR3, the DNA is TGTGCCAGCAGCCAAGATGAGGGGCGCCGGGGTACCGGGGAGCTGTTTTTT. Encoded protein: CASSQDEGRRGTGELFF.

The genes are TRBV7-9 and TRBJ1-5; no definite D call. V dropped 1 base and J dropped 6 bases, with 10 bases sitting between them. Germline assignment: CDR1 SEHNR and CDR2 FQNEAQ (reference sequence). CDR3 size: 14 residues. In nucleotides, the CDR3 is TGTGCCAGCAGCTTAGGGGATTCGTTTCAGCCCCAGCATTTT. Encoded protein: CASSLGDSFQPQHF.

This sequence joins TRBV5-8 and TRBJ1-2; D uncertain. Germline-derived CDR1 and CDR2 are SGHTS and YDEGEE. The length of the CDR3 is 12 residues. V lost 4 bases to trimming and J lost 8 bases, with 12 bases between them. The CDR3 DNA follows: TGTGCCAGCAGCCAATTGGCGAGGGGCTACACCTTC. Amino acids: CASSQLARGYTF.

The rearrangement joins TRBV4-2 to TRBJ1-2; weak D call: TRBD1 (5 bases). This CDR3 has 15 residues. The germline CDR1 and CDR2 sequences are LGHNA and YNFKEQ. V lost 1 base, J lost 0 bases, and 9 bases lay in between. CDR3 sequence reads: CASSQVQGANYGYTF. The CDR3 DNA follows: TGTGCCAGCAGCCAAGTGCAGGGAGCTAACTATGGCTACACCTTC.

The chain uses TRBV5-6 and TRBJ2-7; D gene ambiguous. Per germline, CDR1 SGHDT and CDR2 YYEEEE. The CDR3 extends over 12 amino acids. The germline V and J ends were trimmed by 2 bases and 4 bases, with 7 bases remaining between them. DNA of the CDR3: TGTGCCAGCAGCTTCTCTTTTTACGAGCAGTACTTC. Its protein is CASSFSFYEQYF. Together with reference TRBV5-6 and TRBJ2-7, the CDR3 gives the full variable domain: DAGVTQSPTHLIKTRGQQVTLRCSPKSGHDTVSWYQQALGQGPQFIFQYYEEEERQRGNFPDRFSGHQFPNYSSELNVNALLLGDSALYLCASSFSFYEQYFGPGTRLTVT.

The rearrangement joins TRBV6-5 to TRBJ1-1; 8 positions match TRBD1. The CDR3 has 14 amino acids. Germline assignment: CDR1 MNHEY and CDR2 SVGAGI. Trimming at V came to 6 bases and at J to 9 bases, leaving 12 bases not matched to a gene. The CDR3 sequence is CASRLGQGNNQAFF. DNA for the CDR3: TGTGCCAGCAGGCTAGGACAGGGCAATAACCAAGCTTTCTTT.

This chain uses TRBV2 with TRBJ1-5; D unclear. The CDR3 is 14 amino acids. Germline V gene lookup returns CDR1 SNHLY and CDR2 FYNNEI. Trimming stripped 2 bases from V and 5 bases from J, with 10 bases between. CDR3 DNA: TGTGCCAGCAGTGAAATGGGTCGGGATCAGCCCCAGCATTTT. Protein: CASSEMGRDQPQHF.

The chain carries TRBV19 and TRBJ1-3; D ambiguous. Germline loops: CDR1 LNHDA, CDR2 SQIVND (reference sequence). This CDR3 is 14 amino acids long. V gave up 5 bases and J gave up 0 bases, with 8 bases separating them. CDR3 nucleotide sequence: TGTGCCAGTAGTCCGGGGTACTCTGGAAACACCATATATTTT. Translated: CASSPGYSGNTIYF. Supplemented by reference TRBV19 and TRBJ1-3, the full variable domain reads DGGITQSPKYLFRKEGQNVTLSCEQNLNHDAMYWYRQDPGQGLRLIYYSQIVNDFQKGDIAEGYSVSREKKESFPLTVTSAQKNPTAFYLCASSPGYSGNTIYFGEGSWLTVV.

This rearrangement joins TRBV10-2 to TRBJ1-2; D gene unclear. Looked up from germline, CDR1 is WSHSY and CDR2 is SAAADI. V was pared by 3 bases and J by 6 bases, with 8 bases between. The length of the CDR3 is 12 residues. The DNA for the CDR3 is TGCGCCAGCAGTGATTACCGCGATGGCTACACCTTC. Translation: CASSDYRDGYTF.

Note on this clone: Sequence at one end of the junction differs from germline and may be a read error. The chain links TRBV7-7 to TRBJ1-4, with D perhaps matching TRBD1 (5 bases). The CDR3 sequence is 15 residues long. CDR1 SSHAT and CDR2 FNYEAQ come from the germline V gene (reference sequence). CDR3 coding DNA: TGTGCTAGCAGCAAAACCGGGACTAGAGGTGAAAAACTGTTTTTT. As protein: CASSKTGTRGEKLFF.

This rearrangement joins TRBV10-1 to TRBJ2-3, with D possibly TRBD1 on 6 matching bases. Per the germline V gene, CDR1 is WNHNN and CDR2 is SYGVQD (reference sequence). Trimming stripped 8 bases from V and 1 base from J, with 16 bases between. The CDR3 has 15 residues. CDR3 protein: CASSAAAGGTDTQYF. The CDR3 region has the DNA TGCGCCAGCTCTGCCGCTGCAGGGGGCACAGATACGCAGTATTTT.